This TCR beta chain was identified in a study of CD8 T cells in Susac syndrome. This clonotype was counted a single time. An end of the junction differs from the germline gene, which may be a read error. The RNA, 0.5 to 1 ug, was put through reverse transcription using random hexamers. TCRdb analysed the immunoSEQ multiplex PCR reads with MiXCR anew, one entry per CDR3 protein. Here the sample spans roughly 400,000 distinct CDR3 sequences, 75% to 90% being singletons. This CDR3 is 15 amino acids long. Germline V gene lookup returns CDR1 MNHEY and CDR2 SMNVEV (reference sequence). Material for sequencing was CD8+ T cells from PBMCs. This chain uses TRBV27 with TRBJ2-1; D not certain. The clonotype was recovered from a human donor with multiple sclerosis. CDR3 bases: TGTGCCAGCAGTTTCGACGCATACTCCGACAATGAGCAGTTCTTC. Amino acid sequence: CASSFDAYSDNEQFF.